This TCR beta chain is from a study of blood T cell repertoires in COVID-19. Study-wide background: Material from acute and convalescent COVID-19 was sourced from the United States, Italy and Spain. From T cells, B-cell-depleted T cells, or PBMCs came the material, which was cDNA or gDNA.

Authors' data handling: Amplification from reference gene primers served as the basis for estimated nucleated cell counts. Libraries were prepared by immunoSEQ multiplex PCR; TCRdb keeps only in-frame clonotypes and omits some of them. The V and J calls and the clone size are those of that table, but D and trimming were determined from the DNA. The repertoire has 50,000 to 70,000 clones, 65% to 85% of them found once; the top ten carry under 20%. This CDR3 comprises 13 residues. Trimming took off 2 bases at V and 5 bases at J, with 9 bases between the two ends. Germline loops: CDR1 LNHDA, CDR2 SQIVND (reference sequence). This clone was seen just once.

This receptor was taken from a man in his 70s with active COVID-19. The J gene is TRBJ2-5, the V gene TRBV19; tentatively, D is TRBD2 (5 bases). The sample comprised peripheral blood. In DNA form, the CDR3 reads TGTGCCAGTAGTATAAACCCGGGGGAGACCCAGTACTTC. This codes for CASSINPGETQYF.